This is a list of T cell receptor beta chains from one sample in a study of blood T cell repertoires in COVID-19. Produced via immunoSEQ multiplex PCR; TCRdb's table is partial and in-frame only. The table lists 300,000 to 400,000 clones, almost 90% of them singletons. Sample: peripheral blood. The receptors stem from a woman between 70 and 85 years old with COVID-19, enrolled during active disease. The CDR3 runs from the conserved cysteine through the conserved F or W. A D gene is named only where the DNA matches it firmly. The listing skips clone size in some rows; elsewhere it reads once, few, many or a size class.

TRBJ2-3	-	TRBV6-1	-	TGTGCCAGCAGTGAAGTTGCTAGAGATCAGGGTACGCAGTATTTT	CASSEVARDQGTQYF
TRBJ2-5	TRBD1	TRBV5-6	-	TGTGCCAGCAGCTCTACAGGGGGCTCGGAGACCCAGTACTTC	CASSSTGGSETQYF
TRBJ1-1	-	TRBV5-6	-	TGTGCCAGCAGCATGGGAGGGGGCACTGAAGCTTTCTTT	CASSMGGGTEAFF
TRBJ1-1	-	TRBV19	-	TGTGCCAGTAGTGCGACGGGGGGGAACACTGAAGCTTTCTTT	CASSATGGNTEAFF
TRBJ1-4	-	TRBV19	-	TGTGCCAGTACCCCCAGGGGATATGGCCTTAGTGAAAAACTGTTTTTT	CASTPRGYGLSEKLFF
TRBJ1-1	-	TRBV6-5	-	TGTGCCAGCAGTTACAGGGGCGTAATGAACACTGAAGCTTTCTTT	CASSYRGVMNTEAFF
TRBJ1-6	-	TRBV4-1	-	TGCGCCAGCAGCCCAGGTTCCTATAATTCACCCCTCCACTTT	CASSPGSYNSPLHF
TRBJ1-1	TRBD1	TRBV5-1	-	TGCGCCAGCAGCGGGGGACAGGGCATGAACACTGAAGCTTTCTTT	CASSGGQGMNTEAFF
TRBJ1-6	-	TRBV7-2	-	TGTGCCAGCAGCCAAGACTCCCCGCTCCACTTT	CASSQDSPLHF
TRBJ1-3	TRBD1	TRBV4-1	once	TGCGCCAGCAGCCCCCAAGACAGGGCAGACACCATATATTTT	CASSPQDRADTIYF
TRBJ1-4	-	TRBV4-3	-	TGCGCCAGCAGAGACAGGATCACAACTAATGAAAAACTGTTTTTT	CASRDRITTNEKLFF
TRBJ1-2	TRBD1	TRBV19	-	TGTGCCAGTAGAACTCGGGACAGCCTATCCTATGGCTACACCTTC	CASRTRDSLSYGYTF
TRBJ1-1	TRBD1	TRBV20-1	-	TGCAGTGCTAGTGGACAGGGGGCCCCTGAAGCTTTCTTT	CSASGQGAPEAFF
TRBJ1-4	TRBD1	TRBV24-1	-	TGTGCCACCAGTGCAACTTCAGGGGGGCGTGAAAAACTGTTTTTT	CATSATSGGREKLFF
TRBJ2-3	TRBD2	TRBV4-3	-	TGCGCCAGCAGCCATTACGGGACTAGCGGGGGGGCAGATACGCAGTATTTT	CASSHYGTSGGADTQYF
TRBJ2-5	TRBD2	TRBV4-1	-	TGCGCCAGCAGCCAGCCGCTAGCGGGGGGGCTCGGGGAGACCCAGTACTTC	CASSQPLAGGLGETQYF
TRBJ1-1	-	TRBV9	-	TGTGCCAGCAGCGTAGCTGAGGGAGCAGGGAGGTACACTGAAGCTTTCTTT	CASSVAEGAGRYTEAFF
TRBJ1-1	-	TRBV5-8	-	TGTGCCAGCAGCTTGGGACAGCTCACTGAAGCTTTCTTT	CASSLGQLTEAFF
TRBJ1-1	-	TRBV10-2	-	TGCGCCAGCAGTGAGACGCGGGCTGAAGCTTTCTTT	CASSETRAEAFF
TRBJ1-5	TRBD1	TRBV28	-	TGTGCCAGCAGTTTAGGACAGGGGTTTGTGGACAATCAGCCCCAGCATTTT	CASSLGQGFVDNQPQHF
TRBJ2-5	TRBD2	TRBV19	-	TGTGCCAGTAGGGCTAGCGGGGGGGCTCGAGAGACCCAGTACTTC	CASRASGGARETQYF
TRBJ2-3	TRBD1	TRBV6-1	-	TGTGCCAGCAGTGAAGCCAGGGGGACAGGGAAAAATACGCAGTATTTT	CASSEARGTGKNTQYF
TRBJ1-6	-	TRBV10-2	-	TGCGCCAGCAGTGAAGCACCGTATAATTCACCCCTCCACTTT	CASSEAPYNSPLHF
TRBJ2-3	TRBD2	TRBV27	-	TGTGCCAGCAGTTTACTAGCGGGGGGTCGCACAGATACGCAGTATTTT	CASSLLAGGRTDTQYF
TRBJ2-7	TRBD1	TRBV29-1	once	TGCAGCGTCTACTCGGACAGGGACCACGAGCAGTACTTC	CSVYSDRDHEQYF
TRBJ2-5	-	TRBV28	-	TGTGCCAGCAGTTTTGGCCAGGGAAAGACCCAGTACTTC	CASSFGQGKTQYF
TRBJ2-2	-	TRBV7-8	-	TGTGCCAGCAGCTTAGGGCCTAAGGCAGGGAACACCGGGGAGCTGTTTTTT	CASSLGPKAGNTGELFF
TRBJ2-2	-	TRBV4-1	-	TGCGCCAGCAGCCTAGCCAACACCGGGGAGCTGTTTTTT	CASSLANTGELFF
TRBJ2-3	-	TRBV29-1	-	TGCAGCGTTGAGGAGGTCAGCACAGATACGCAGTATTTT	CSVEEVSTDTQYF
TRBJ2-3	-	TRBV2	-	TGTGCCAGCAGGAATATAGCGGCTAGCACAGATACGCAGTATTTT	CASRNIAASTDTQYF
TRBJ2-3	-	TRBV29-1	-	TGCAGCGTTGAGGCAGGTGGGAGCACAGATACGCAGTATTTT	CSVEAGGSTDTQYF
TRBJ1-2	-	TRBV7-2	-	TGTGCCAGCAGTCTCTCCCCAGGTGAAGGCTACACCTTC	CASSLSPGEGYTF
TRBJ1-5	-	TRBV30	-	TGTGCCTGGAGTCGGGGTCAGCCCCAGCATTTT	CAWSRGQPQHF
TRBJ1-2	TRBD1	TRBV7-2	-	TGTGCCAGCAGCTTAACAGGGGGTGACTATGGCTACACCTTC	CASSLTGGDYGYTF
TRBJ1-3	-	TRBV6-5	-	TGTGCCAGCAGTACAGGGTCCTCTGGAAACACCATATATTTT	CASSTGSSGNTIYF
TRBJ2-1	TRBD2	TRBV10-3	-	TGTGCCATCAGAGAAACTAGCGGGGGGAATGAGCAGTTCTTC	CAIRETSGGNEQFF
TRBJ2-7	-	TRBV11-3	-	TGTGCCAGCAGCTATTTACAGGGTTACGAGCAGTACTTC	CASSYLQGYEQYF
TRBJ2-7	TRBD1	TRBV27	-	TGTGCCAGCAGTCCCCGGGACAGGGTCTACGAGCAGTACTTC	CASSPRDRVYEQYF
TRBJ1-2	-	TRBV9	-	TGTGCCAGCAGCGCAAGGACGGGGTATGGCTACACCTTC	CASSARTGYGYTF
TRBJ2-5	-	TRBV27	-	TGTGCCAGCAGTTCCGGGATGCACCAAGAGACCCAGTACTTC	CASSSGMHQETQYF
TRBJ2-3	-	TRBV5-1	-	TGCGCCAGCAGCTTTGGACAGCCCACAGATACGCAGTATTTT	CASSFGQPTDTQYF
TRBJ1-4	TRBD1	TRBV7-2	-	TGTGCCAGCAGCCCTGGACAGGTCCCTGAAAAACTGTTTTTT	CASSPGQVPEKLFF
TRBJ1-2	-	TRBV5-6	once	TGTGCCAGCAGCTTGGATCCGGACATCCCTCAAGGGTATGGCTACACCTTC	CASSLDPDIPQGYGYTF
TRBJ2-3	-	TRBV27	-	TGTGCCAGCAGACCCATGGTAGCATCAGATACGCAGTATTTT	CASRPMVASDTQYF
TRBJ2-3	-	TRBV6-5	-	TGTGCCAGCACCTCACAGGGTTGGACGCAGTATTTT	CASTSQGWTQYF
TRBJ1-2	-	TRBV7-2	-	TGTGCCAGCAGCGCACGGCCCGGGTTTCTTGATGGCTACACCTTC	CASSARPGFLDGYTF
TRBJ1-1	-	TRBV5-8	-	TGTGCCAGCAGCTTAGAACAGGGGAACACTGAAGCTTTCTTT	CASSLEQGNTEAFF
TRBJ1-1	-	TRBV11-2	-	TGTGCCAGCAGCTTATGGAGCATGAACACTGAAGCTTTCTTT	CASSLWSMNTEAFF
TRBJ2-2	-	TRBV6-2/TRBV6-3	-	TGTGCCAGCAGCCCGAGATACCGGGGGGCCGGCACCGGGGAGCTGTTTTTT	CASSPRYRGAGTGELFF
TRBJ1-2	-	TRBV2	-	TGTGCCAGCACCACAAATGGTCAGGGTGGGGACTATGGCTACACCTTC	CASTTNGQGGDYGYTF